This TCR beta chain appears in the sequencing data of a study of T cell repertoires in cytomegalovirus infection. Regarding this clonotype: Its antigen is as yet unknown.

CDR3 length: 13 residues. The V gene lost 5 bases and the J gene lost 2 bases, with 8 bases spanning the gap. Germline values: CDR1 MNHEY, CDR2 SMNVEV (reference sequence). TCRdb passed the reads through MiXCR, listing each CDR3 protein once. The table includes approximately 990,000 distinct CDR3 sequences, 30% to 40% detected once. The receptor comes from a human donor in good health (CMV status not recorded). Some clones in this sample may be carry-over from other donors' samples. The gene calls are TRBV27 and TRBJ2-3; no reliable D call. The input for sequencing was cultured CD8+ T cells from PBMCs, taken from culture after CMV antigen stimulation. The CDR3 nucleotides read TGTGCCAGCAGTCCCAACCCCACAGATACGCAGTATTTT. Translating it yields CASSPNPTDTQYF.